The 2 T cell receptor beta chains reported below all come from one sample, sequenced in a study of beta chain features in type 1 diabetes. Every bit of the isolated RNA underwent reverse transcription, so sequencing read expressed TCRB transcripts. TCRdb's copy holds only in-frame clones and misses some; the assay was immunoSEQ multiplex PCR. The sample lists 900,000 or so clones, roughly a sixth occurring once. The sequenced sample consisted of naive CD4+ T cells from blood. Every receptor here comes from a woman aged 18-35 years in good health.

This chain connects TRBV9 to TRBJ1-1; D unclear. This CDR3 contains 17 residues. The germline V gene has CDR1 SGDLS and CDR2 YYNGEE. V shed 0 bases and J shed 7 bases, with 22 bases lying between them. CDR3 sequence: CASSVGRIVAGGSEAFF. For the CDR3, the DNA is TGTGCCAGCAGCGTAGGAAGGATCGTGGCTGGAGGTAGTGAAGCTTTCTTT.

On this clone: One junction end does not reproduce the germline sequence, and a read error may be involved. This chain connects TRBV5-1 to TRBJ2-5; TRBD1 aligns across 7 bases. The CDR3 is 15 amino acids. Germline V gene data show CDR1 as SGHRS and CDR2 as YFSETQ. In DNA form, the CDR3 reads TGCCCCAGCAGCTTGACCGGGACAGCCCAAGAGACCCAGTACTTC. It is translated as CPSSLTGTAQETQYF.